The 2 T cell receptor beta chains below all came from one sample that was sequenced in a study of blood T cell repertoires in COVID-19. The method was immunoSEQ multiplex PCR; TCRdb's version includes in-frame clones alone and lacks a portion of them. This sample has tens of thousands of clones, with 75% to 90% found just once. Sequencing was done on a sample of peripheral blood. These receptors all come from a human donor in a cohort sampled during active COVID-19.

The V and J genes are TRBV11-1 and TRBJ2-2, with 9 bases identical to TRBD2. The J segment lost 1 base and the V segment lost 5 bases, leaving 5 bases of the junction unmatched. The CDR3 has 16 residues. Germline CDR1 and CDR2: SGHAT and FQDESV (reference sequence). The CDR3 is CASSQTSGRNTGELFF. The CDR3 DNA sequence: TGTGCCAGCAGCCAGACTAGCGGAAGGAACACCGGGGAGCTGTTTTTT.

The chain couples TRBV5-5 to TRBJ2-7; the D gene is possibly TRBD1 (5 bases). Germline lookup yields CDR1 SGHKS and CDR2 YYEKEE (reference sequence). Trimming removed 2 bases from V and 2 bases from J, with 14 bases in between. This CDR3 has 15 residues. The DNA of the CDR3 is TGTGCCAGCAGCTTAGGGGTCGGGCCAACCTACGAGCAGTACTTC. Protein product: CASSLGVGPTYEQYF.